The clone carrying this T cell receptor (beta chain) was found many times. The TCR beta CDR3 region was amplified from genomic DNA, with two rounds of multiplex PCR being used for the amplification. With primers specific to each TRBV and TRBJ gene, the first-round PCR was performed. TCRdb reprocessed the multiplex PCR reads via MiXCR and lists one record per CDR3 protein. The table lists 13,000 to 15,000 distinct CDR3 sequences, more than 35% of them singletons, with around two fifths in the top ten. This entry belongs to a study of prognosis after radiotherapy for stage I lung cancer. This CDR3 has 14 amino acids. Germline values: CDR1 WSHSY, CDR2 SAAADI. V shed 7 bases and J 4 bases; nucleotides not matched to a gene: 4.

The sequencing here drew on PBMCs, taken before or after stereotactic body radiation therapy (not recorded which). V is TRBV10-2 and J is TRBJ1-2; 12 nucleotides line up with TRBD1. The clonotype was recovered from a donor aged 50 or older with non-small cell lung cancer. CDR3 sequence: CASMGTGGSYGYTF. DNA of the CDR3: TGCGCCAGCATGGGGACAGGGGGCTCCTATGGCTACACCTTC.